The 32 T cell receptor beta chains below all came from one sample that was sequenced in a study of cytomegalovirus exposure and HLA in healthy donors. Vbeta (60) and Jbeta (13) primers were used in the PCR. Libraries were prepared by immunoSEQ multiplex PCR; TCRdb keeps only in-frame clonotypes and omits some of them. The sample yields under 120,000 clones, roughly 80% seen once. Sequenced sample: PBMCs. These receptors were obtained from a female donor in good health and CMV-seropositive.

There are a few counts of this clone. This rearrangement joins TRBV7-2 to TRBJ2-3; 11 bases agree with TRBD2. The CDR3 length is 17 residues. V lost 5 bases to trimming and J lost 2 bases; unmatched junction nucleotides: 9. The germline gives CDR1 SGHTA, CDR2 FQGNSA. The CDR3 DNA reads as TGTGCCAGCAGCGGTAGACTAGCGGGGCCACCCACAGATACGCAGTATTTT. Its protein product is CASSGRLAGPPTDTQYF.

This chain uses TRBV14 with TRBJ2-5; 7 bases match TRBD2. Germline values: CDR1 SGHDN, CDR2 FVKESK. V lost 4 bases and J lost 3; bases outside the gene matches: 11. The CDR3 sequence is 16 residues long. CDR3 nucleotides: TGTGCCAGCAGCCGTTACTTACCGGGACTAAAAGAGACCCAGTACTTC. Its translation: CASSRYLPGLKETQYF.

The chain has TRBV7-2 and TRBJ2-3; D is possibly TRBD1 (6 bases). This CDR3 region has 15 residues. Trimming pared 4 bases from V and 0 bases from J, leaving 11 bases between. Germline V gives CDR1 SGHTA, CDR2 FQGNSA. CDR3 nucleotides: TGTGCCAGCAGCTCCGCAGGGGTTAGCACAGATACGCAGTATTTT. Translation gives CASSSAGVSTDTQYF. The whole variable domain, filled in from reference TRBV7-2 and TRBJ2-3, reads GAGVSQSPSNKVTEKGKDVELRCDPISGHTALYWYRQSLGQGLEFLIYFQGNSAPDKSGLPSDRFSAERTGGSVSTLTIQRTQQEDSAVYLCASSSAGVSTDTQYFGPGTRLTVL.

The CDR3 DNA is TGTGCCAGCAGGAGGGAGGCTAGCGGCTACACCTTC. Amino acids: CASRREASGYTF. This chain links TRBV6-1 with TRBJ1-2; D is uncertain. The CDR3 consists of 12 residues. Trimming removed 6 bases at V and 8 bases at J, with 13 bases between. Germline CDR1 and CDR2: MNHNS and SASEGT.

DNA for the CDR3: TGCGCCAGCAGCTTGGCAGGTGACAAAAACATTCAGTACTTC. Protein: CASSLAGDKNIQYF. V usage is TRBV5-1 and J usage is TRBJ2-4; D not certain. The length of the CDR3 is 14 residues. The germline CDR1 and CDR2 sequences are SGHRS and YFSETQ. V was pared by 0 bases and J by 3 bases, with 7 bases between.

This rearrangement joins TRBV6-1 to TRBJ2-1; maybe TRBD2 (6 bases). The V end was cut by 1 base, the J end by 3 bases, with 16 bases between. The CDR3 extends over 17 amino acids. CDR1 and CDR2 (germline): MNHNS, SASEGT. In nucleotides, the CDR3 is TGTGCCAGCAGTGAAGGGTTGAGGGCGGGAAGCTACAATGAGCAGTTCTTC. Its translation: CASSEGLRAGSYNEQFF.

V gene TRBV12-5 combines with J gene TRBJ1-5; a weak D match, TRBD1 (6 bases). Trimming stripped 4 bases from V and 4 bases from J, with 14 bases between. Germline-derived CDR1 and CDR2 are LGHNT and FRNRAP. The CDR3 spans 15 residues. The CDR3 DNA is TGTGCTAGTGGTTATGGGGACACCCAAAATCAGCCCCAGCATTTT. It specifies CASGYGDTQNQPQHF.

The chain recombines TRBV19 with TRBJ2-2; D uncertain. This CDR3 contains 14 residues. With 5 bases removed from V and 0 bases from J, the gap between germline ends came to 7 bases. CDR1 is LNHDA and CDR2 is SQIVND in the germline V gene (reference sequence). The CDR3 spells CASSPNTNTGELFF. The DNA for the CDR3 is TGTGCCAGTAGTCCGAACACGAACACCGGGGAGCTGTTTTTT.

The gene calls are TRBV5-1 and TRBJ2-4, with D possibly matching TRBD1 (6 bases). This CDR3 is 16 amino acids long. Trimming stripped 0 bases from V and 6 bases from J, with 16 bases between. Germline V gene data show CDR1 as SGHRS and CDR2 as YFSETQ. Here the CDR3 DNA reads TGCGCCAGCAGCTTGGAAGGGACATGGTACGGAAACATTCAGTACTTC. This encodes CASSLEGTWYGNIQYF. The full variable domain, its missing parts supplied by reference TRBV5-1 and TRBJ2-4, is KAGVTQTPRYLIKTRGQQVTLSCSPISGHRSVSWYQQTPGQGLQFLFEYFSETQRNKGNFPGRFSGRQFSNSRSEMNVSTLELGDSALYLCASSLEGTWYGNIQYFGAGTRLSVL.

The chain combines TRBV7-2 with TRBJ2-2; D possibly corresponds to TRBD1 (6 bases). The CDR3 extends over 17 amino acids. Germline V gene sequence: CDR1 SGHTA, CDR2 FQGNSA. V dropped 4 bases and J dropped 2 bases, with 17 bases sitting between them. The CDR3, as DNA: TGTGCCAGCAGCTCCCGACAGGAGACTCTCAACACCGGGGAGCTGTTTTTT. It encodes CASSSRQETLNTGELFF.

The chain combines TRBV9 with TRBJ1-2; 10 bases align to TRBD1. The CDR3 covers 15 residues. Germline CDR1 reads SGDLS; CDR2 reads YYNGEE. V was clipped by 0 bases and J by 6 bases; unmatched bases: 5. Here the CDR3 DNA reads TGTGCCAGCAGCGTAGAGACAGGGGGCATAAATGGCTACACCTTC. Its translation is CASSVETGGINGYTF.

The CDR3 nucleotides read TGCGCCAGCAGCGCGAGCGGGAGGCTGAGAGGAGGGGAGCTGTTTTTT. This sequence encodes CASSASGRLRGGELFF. V is TRBV10-1 and J is TRBJ2-2; 9 bases line up with TRBD2. This CDR3 has 16 amino acids. J gave up 8 bases and V 6 bases, and 13 bases lay outside the gene matches. The germline gives CDR1 WNHNN, CDR2 SYGVQD (reference sequence).

This clone was counted only a few times. The chain employs TRBV4-3 and TRBJ1-1; no clear D. The CDR3 totals 16 residues. CDR1 LGHNA and CDR2 YSLEER come from the germline V gene. The V and J ends lost 0 bases and 1 base respectively, with 12 bases between them. The CDR3 protein is CASSQDRYGGNTEAFF. The CDR3 DNA sequence: TGCGCCAGCAGCCAAGATAGGTATGGAGGGAACACTGAAGCTTTCTTT.

This chain uses TRBV5-4 with TRBJ1-2, with TRBD1 as a possible D gene (6 bases). The CDR3 loop spans 14 amino acids. The germline CDR1 and CDR2 sequences are SGHNT and YYREEE (reference sequence). Trimming took 3 bases from V and 4 from J, leaving 13 bases between them. The CDR3 DNA follows: TGTGCCAGCAGCTCAGCAGGGGAACTCTATGGCTACACCTTC. It is translated as CASSSAGELYGYTF.

This sequence joins TRBV5-4 and TRBJ1-1; D is unclear. V dropped 0 bases and J dropped 5 bases, with 14 bases sitting between them. The germline gives CDR1 SGHNT, CDR2 YYREEE (reference sequence). The CDR3 runs 15 residues. The CDR3 is CASSLEGDLETEAFF. The CDR3 DNA reads TGTGCCAGCAGCTTGGAGGGAGACCTAGAGACTGAAGCTTTCTTT.

The chain joins TRBV6-5 to TRBJ1-6, with a weak D call TRBD1 (6 bases). This CDR3 is built from 14 residues. V lost 8 bases to trimming and J lost 8 bases, with 16 bases between them. Germline CDR1 reads MNHEY; CDR2 reads SVGAGI. CDR3 loop: CASRYRVADSPLHF. The CDR3 nucleotides read TGTGCCAGCCGGTACAGGGTGGCCGATTCACCCCTCCACTTT.

As DNA, the CDR3 is TGTGCCAGCAGCCACCAGCGGGGGGGCCAAGAGACCCAGTACTTC. It yields the protein CASSHQRGGQETQYF. The rearrangement joins TRBV28 to TRBJ2-5; TRBD2 matches 10 bases. This CDR3 has 15 amino acids. The V gene end was trimmed by 6 bases and the J gene end by 1 base; junction bases not matched to a gene: 5. Germline V CDR1 and CDR2: MDHEN, SYDVKM.

The chain couples TRBV5-1 to TRBJ1-2, with 7 bases matching TRBD1. CDR1 SGHRS and CDR2 YFSETQ come from the germline V gene. The CDR3 has 14 amino acids. V shed 0 bases and J 6 bases; nucleotides not matched to a gene: 5. CDR3 coding DNA: TGCGCCAGCAGCTTGGATGCAGGGGGTAATGGCTACACCTTC. Amino acids: CASSLDAGGNGYTF.

This clone appeared a single time. This chain connects TRBV6-6 to TRBJ2-5; 7 bases are shared with TRBD1. J gave up 5 bases and V 2 bases, and 5 bases lay outside the gene matches. This CDR3 comprises 14 residues. CDR1 is MNHNY and CDR2 is SVGAGI in the germline V gene (reference sequence). This chain's CDR3 is CASSYRGQGETQYF. CDR3 sequence (DNA): TGTGCCAGCAGTTACAGGGGGCAGGGGGAGACCCAGTACTTC.

The chain carries TRBV25-1 and TRBJ1-1, with D unclear. Germline CDR1 reads MGHDK; CDR2 reads SYGVNS. This CDR3 has 16 amino acids. The V end lost 3 bases, the J end lost 4 bases, and 18 bases lay between the germline ends. CDR3 coding DNA: TGTGCCAGCAGTGAGGCGACCATAGGTCGGGGCACTGAAGCTTTCTTT. Amino acids: CASSEATIGRGTEAFF.

This chain joins TRBV14 and TRBJ2-7; 11 nucleotides match TRBD1. The V and J ends lost 4 bases and 3 bases, in that order; junction bases with no gene match: 5. CDR3 length: 15 amino acids. CDR1 SGHDN and CDR2 FVKESK come from the germline V gene. The CDR3 spells CASSPLGTGGYEQYF. CDR3 bases: TGTGCCAGCAGCCCCCTTGGGACAGGGGGCTACGAGCAGTACTTC.

V usage is TRBV5-4 and J usage is TRBJ2-1; 11 bases agree with TRBD2. Looked up from germline, CDR1 is SGHNT and CDR2 is YYREEE (reference sequence). The CDR3 length is 16 residues. V lost 3 bases, J lost 4 bases, and 6 bases stayed unmatched. The DNA for the CDR3 is TGTGCCAGCAGCTCAAGACTAGCGGGACATTACAATGAGCAGTTCTTC. This translates into CASSSRLAGHYNEQFF.

This clone appeared a single time. The chain couples TRBV10-3 to TRBJ2-3, with 12 bases lining up with TRBD2. The CDR3 has 15 residues. CDR1 and CDR2 (germline): ENHRY, SYGVKD. V was pared by 5 bases and J by 6 bases, with 6 bases of the junction left unmatched. The CDR3 DNA reads as TGTGCCATCAGTTTGGGACTAGCGGGTAGTGATACGCAGTATTTT. It encodes CAISLGLAGSDTQYF.

The rearrangement links TRBV27 to TRBJ1-5, with 7 bases fitting TRBD1. V shed 4 bases, J shed 6 bases, and the junction held 6 bases outside the gene matches. Germline V lookup: CDR1 MNHEY, CDR2 SMNVEV (reference sequence). This CDR3 has 14 amino acids. In DNA form, the CDR3 reads TGTGCCAGCAGTTCCAGACAGGGTATTCAGCCCCAGCATTTT. Residues: CASSSRQGIQPQHF.

The rearrangement joins TRBV18 to TRBJ2-7; 8 nucleotides align to TRBD1. There are 16 residues in the CDR3. V dropped 1 base and J dropped 5; count of bases not matched to a gene: 10. Germline values: CDR1 KGHSH, CDR2 LQKENI. CDR3 nucleotide sequence: TGTGCCAGCTCACCACGGTCAGGGGGCGCGGATGACGAGCAGTACTTC. It yields the protein CASSPRSGGADDEQYF.

The chain has TRBV5-1 and TRBJ1-1; 10 bases align to TRBD1. V shed 3 bases and J 1 base; nucleotides not matched to a gene: 6. This CDR3 comprises 16 residues. The germline V gene encodes CDR1 SGHRS and CDR2 YFSETQ. The CDR3 sequence: CASSSGQGVGNTEAFF. In nucleotides, the CDR3 is TGCGCCAGCAGCTCTGGACAGGGGGTAGGGAACACTGAAGCTTTCTTT.

The chain has TRBV7-3 and TRBJ2-1; 11 positions match TRBD2. This CDR3 has 15 amino acids. The germline V gene has CDR1 SGHTA and CDR2 FQGTGA. Trimming removed 6 bases from V and 2 bases from J; junction bases left unmatched: 3. For the CDR3, the DNA is TGTGCCAGCAGAGTTAGCGGGGGGGCCTACAATGAGCAGTTCTTC. It specifies CASRVSGGAYNEQFF.

The chain uses TRBV6-1 and TRBJ1-1, with D possibly being TRBD1 (6 bases). This CDR3 is built from 13 residues. V lost 6 bases to trimming and J lost 8 bases, with 16 bases between them. The germline V gene has CDR1 MNHNS and CDR2 SASEGT. The CDR3 DNA sequence: TGTGCCAGCAGCAAGACAGGACTCCAGGAAGCTTTCTTT. Translated: CASSKTGLQEAFF.

This clone was seen a handful of times. The V and J genes are TRBV4-3 and TRBJ2-3, with TRBD2 matching 9 bases. The J segment lost 0 bases and the V segment lost 0 bases, leaving 4 bases of the junction unmatched. There are 17 residues in the CDR3. Germline values: CDR1 LGHNA, CDR2 YSLEER. The chain's CDR3 is CASSQDVAGASTDTQYF. DNA for the CDR3: TGCGCCAGCAGCCAAGATGTAGCGGGGGCTAGCACAGATACGCAGTATTTT.

V is TRBV7-6 and J is TRBJ1-4; 7 bases map to TRBD1. CDR1 and CDR2 from the germline V gene are SGHVS and FNYEAQ. CDR3 length equals 15 residues. V lost 5 bases and J lost 5; bases outside the gene matches: 8. CDR3 in amino acids: CASSPKTGWNEKLFF. The CDR3, as DNA: TGTGCCAGCAGCCCCAAGACAGGGTGGAATGAAAAACTGTTTTTT.

The table lists this clone with a few counts. The CDR3 reads CASSQQGDEQFF. CDR3 nucleotides: TGTGCCAGCAGCCAACAGGGAGATGAGCAGTTCTTC. The chain employs TRBV6-5 and TRBJ2-1; D possibly corresponds to TRBD1 (6 bases). The length of the CDR3 is 12 residues. Per germline, CDR1 MNHEY and CDR2 SVGAGI. Trimming cost V 6 bases and J 8 bases, with 11 bases left between them.

This chain uses TRBV5-1 with TRBJ2-2; 7 bases line up with TRBD2. The CDR3 length is 14 residues. Germline trimming cut 2 bases from V and 6 bases from J; bases unmatched to any gene: 4. Germline CDR1 is SGHRS and CDR2 is YFSETQ. The CDR3 nucleotides are TGCGCCAGCAGCTTCAGCGGGGCCGCCGGGGAGCTGTTTTTT. Protein: CASSFSGAAGELFF. Full variable domain (rest looked up from reference TRBV5-1 and TRBJ2-2): KAGVTQTPRYLIKTRGQQVTLSCSPISGHRSVSWYQQTPGQGLQFLFEYFSETQRNKGNFPGRFSGRQFSNSRSEMNVSTLELGDSALYLCASSFSGAAGELFFGEGSRLTVL.